This T cell receptor beta chain stems from a study of Tregs in tolerant kidney transplant recipients. Thawed PBMCs were FACS-sorted into unstimulated CD4+CD25+CD127- regulatory T cells, CD4+CD25- non-regulatory cells, CD4 and CD8 cells. Germline V CDR1 and CDR2: ENHRY, SYGVKD. The CDR3 has 14 amino acids. The V end lost 6 bases, the J end lost 6 bases, and 14 bases lay between the germline ends. The assay was immunoSEQ multiplex PCR, and TCRdb's table has in-frame clones only and misses some. The table has around 50,000 clones, around four fifths seen once. Sequencing input: CD4+ T cells from blood. The origin of this receptor is a human donor in good health. The chain couples TRBV10-3 to TRBJ2-2, with D perhaps matching TRBD2 (5 bases). The CDR3 is CAISPSRTAGELFF. CDR3 nucleotides: TGTGCCATCAGCCCTAGCAGAACGGCCGGGGAGCTGTTTTTT.